This TCR beta chain was recovered during a study of CD8 T cells in Susac syndrome. Random hexamers were used to reverse transcribe about 0.45 to 1 ug of RNA. Amplification of TCR beta CDR3 spanned 54 Vbeta and 13 Jbeta via immunoSEQ multiplex PCR. TCRdb ran MiXCR on the immunoSEQ multiplex PCR reads and lists one entry per CDR3 protein. This sample has about 90,000 distinct CDR3 sequences, with about 95% found just once. V lost 4 bases to trimming and J lost 3 bases; unmatched junction nucleotides: 6. This CDR3 comprises 14 residues. CDR1 SGHDT and CDR2 YYEEEE come from the germline V gene. Sequencing was done on a sample of CD8+ T cells from PBMCs. The receptor was isolated from a human donor with Susac syndrome. The rearrangement uses TRBV5-6 and TRBJ1-1; 7 nucleotides match TRBD1. Written as DNA, the CDR3 is TGTGCCAGCAGCCCGGGACAGCGAGACACTGAAGCTTTCTTT. Encoded protein: CASSPGQRDTEAFF.